The present T cell receptor beta chain was sequenced within a study of spatial heterogeneity in lung cancer. Study outcomes and limitations: The study found that expanded intratumoral alpha and beta TCR counts tracked tumor mutation counts.

The CDR3 runs to 15 residues. Trimming cost V 6 bases and J 3 bases; bases outside gene matches: 10. This clonotype was detected ten times or more. Its antigen is unknown. A library prepared for alpha chains yielded this beta chain as an off-target read; its size is of little meaning. A single record per CDR3 protein comes from TCRdb applying MiXCR to the 5' RACE reads. The table has about 17,000 distinct CDR3 sequences, 6.2% seen once. This sample's time point: sample taken at primary tumor resection. The donor population consisted of under 75 patients with untreated, early-stage non-small cell lung cancer.

Sample: lung tumor tissue, taken at surgery. The chain links TRBV12-3 or TRBV12-4 to TRBJ1-1; 7 nucleotides align to TRBD1. This TCR was recovered from a male donor with early-stage non-small cell lung cancer. The CDR3 DNA reads as TGTGCCAGCAGCAGGGAGGACAGGCGGTACACTGAAGCTTTCTTT. Protein: CASSREDRRYTEAFF.